One sample yielded the 3 T cell receptor beta chains listed below, sequenced in a study of human T cells and chemical hapten exposure (dated by TCRdb to the early 2020s). Libraries came from RACE. TCRdb shows the sequencer as NextSeq 500. TCRdb reanalyzed the raw reads on its own, using fastp at Q25 for trimming and MiXCR for clone calling, and kept in-frame beta chains. Here each entry gathers all rows of one CDR3 protein and keeps the most common genes and DNA. The sample contains a few hundred thousand distinct CDR3 sequences, around 6% of them found a single time. The leading ten clones occupy 5% to 6% of the sample. What the time point label conveys for this sample: patch test 2, 6 weeks after DPC sensitization. According to the study, the label for this sample's treatment or condition signals: therapeutic diphenylcyclopropenone sensitization with weekly scalp DPC. The specimen comprised whole blood, sampled in connection with sensitization to the hapten diphenylcyclopropenone (DPC). Receptor source: a woman between 18 and 30 years old with alopecia areata. Some clones in this sample may be carry-over from other donors' samples.

CDR3 sequence reads: CASSIRDSRQPQHF. The CDR3, as DNA: TGTGCCAGTAGTATCCGGGACAGTCGTCAGCCCCAGCATTTT. The V call is TRBV19, the J call TRBJ1-5; 7 positions match TRBD1. Germline V gene data show CDR1 as LNHDA and CDR2 as SQIVND (reference sequence). CDR3 length equals 14 residues. J gave up 6 bases and V 3 bases, and 5 bases lay outside the gene matches.

This clonotype was recorded many times. This sequence joins TRBV3-1 and TRBJ2-3; D gene ambiguous. CDR1 is LGHDT, CDR2 YNNKEL, per germline (reference sequence). This CDR3 spans 11 amino acids. The V gene lost 3 bases and the J gene lost 2 bases, with 0 bases spanning the gap. CDR3 region: CASSHTDTQYF. Written as DNA, the CDR3 is TGTGCCAGCAGCCACACAGATACGCAGTATTTT.

This clonotype has ten or more counts. J is TRBJ1-2 and V is TRBV20-1; D not resolved. CDR1 is DFQATT and CDR2 is SNEGSKA in the germline V gene (reference sequence). V was clipped by 3 bases and J by 0 bases, with 14 bases between them. This CDR3 is built from 15 residues. This CDR3 is CSASLQDYSNYGYTF. CDR3 nucleotide sequence: TGCAGTGCTAGTCTTCAGGACTATTCTAACTATGGCTACACCTTC.